A selection of T cell receptor beta chains follows, all from one sample in a study of early T cells in non-severe SARS-CoV-2 infection. Using its own MiXCR run on the 5' RACE reads, TCRdb lists one record per CDR3 protein. The sample contains about 67,000 distinct CDR3 sequences, roughly 10% of which appear only once. Sequenced: whole blood. Receptors originate from an adult who was a healthcare worker with PCR-confirmed SARS-CoV-2 infection or an uninfected control (not recorded which). CDR3s include the opening cysteine and the closing phenylalanine or tryptophan. The order of the fields is D gene, J gene, V gene, clone size, CDR3 DNA, CDR3 protein. The D gene is left open where the match is weak. Not every row has a clone size; where given, it reads once, few, many or a size class.

TRBD2 | TRBJ2-2 | TRBV2 | many | TGTGCCAGCCGGACTAGCGGCAACACCGGGGAGCTGTTTTTT | CASRTSGNTGELFF
. | TRBJ2-1 | TRBV11-2 | few | TGTGCCATCCAGCGGACTTACAATGAGCAGTTCTTC | CAIQRTYNEQFF
TRBD1 | TRBJ1-5 | TRBV29-1 | few | TGCAGCGTTGGACAGGGTTTTGATCAGCCCCAGCATTTT | CSVGQGFDQPQHF
. | TRBJ2-4 | TRBV12-3/TRBV12-4 | . | TGTGCCAGCAGCCTCTTGGAGGGCGGCATTCAGTACTTC | CASSLLEGGIQYF
. | TRBJ2-5 | TRBV2 | . | TGTGCCAGCGGATACAGCCAAGAGACCCAGTACTTC | CASGYSQETQYF
TRBD1 | TRBJ1-3 | TRBV20-1 | many | TGCAGTGCTGTACCGGGACAGAGCTCTGGAAACACCATATATTTT | CSAVPGQSSGNTIYF
TRBD1 | TRBJ2-7 | TRBV30 | few | TGTGCCTGGAGTCACAAATCCGGGACAGGTTACTTC | CAWSHKSGTGYF
TRBD1 | TRBJ2-3 | TRBV18 | many | TGTGCCAGCTCAACGACAGGGAGCACAGATACGCAGTATTTT | CASSTTGSTDTQYF
. | TRBJ2-7 | TRBV3-1 | many | TGTGCCAGCCCGCACCCGTCTGCCGGGACTTCCTCGGAGCAGTACTTC | CASPHPSAGTSSEQYF
. | TRBJ1-4 | TRBV25-1 | many | TGTGCCAGCCCCCCGGAAGGGGCAACTAATGAAAAACTGTTTTTT | CASPPEGATNEKLFF
. | TRBJ1-6 | TRBV18 | . | TGTGCCAGCTCATCTATTGCGGCACATTCCGATTCACCCCTCCACTTT | CASSSIAAHSDSPLHF
TRBD2 | TRBJ2-3 | TRBV9 | many | TGTGCCAGCAGCGTACCTGTAACTAGCGGGAGAGCCACAGATACGCAGTATTTT | CASSVPVTSGRATDTQYF
. | TRBJ2-2 | TRBV6-5 | many | TGTGCCAGCACTCCCAACCCCGCTAGATTGGAGGCCGGGGAGCTGTTTTTT | CASTPNPARLEAGELFF
. | TRBJ1-6 | TRBV6-5 | . | TGTGCCAGCAGTTACTCCCGGCAGGGGAATTCACCCCTCCACTTT | CASSYSRQGNSPLHF
. | TRBJ2-3 | TRBV5-1 | many | TGCGCCAGCAGTTCAAGGCGAGATACGCAGTATTTT | CASSSRRDTQYF
TRBD1 | TRBJ2-5 | TRBV7-6 | . | TGTGCCAGCAGCCTAGGGACAGGCCAAGAGACCCAGTACTTC | CASSLGTGQETQYF
. | TRBJ1-2 | TRBV18 | once | TGTGCCAGCTCACCCTACAGGGATGGCTACACCTTC | CASSPYRDGYTF
. | TRBJ1-1 | TRBV28 | few | TGTGCCAGCAGTTCGGGGGGCACAGGTTGGGCGAACACTGAAGCTTTCTTT | CASSSGGTGWANTEAFF
. | TRBJ2-2 | TRBV6-2/TRBV6-3 | many | TGTGCCATCCGCGGACCGAACACCGGGGAGCTGTTTTTT | CAIRGPNTGELFF
TRBD1 | TRBJ2-1 | TRBV19 | . | TGTGCCAGTAGTCCGGGGACAGGGTCGTTGAATGAGCAGTTCTTC | CASSPGTGSLNEQFF
TRBD2 | TRBJ2-1 | TRBV5-1 | few | TGCGCCAGCAGCCTGGGACTAGCGGTCTCCTACAATGAGCAGTTCTTC | CASSLGLAVSYNEQFF
TRBD2 | TRBJ2-3 | TRBV12-3/TRBV12-4 | . | TGTGCCAGCAGCCCGACTAGCGGGGTAGATACGCAGTATTTT | CASSPTSGVDTQYF